The present T cell receptor (beta chain) was sequenced within a study of T cell responses to AZD1222 COVID-19 vaccine. Study context: Samples with a second dose at about 4 or about 12 weeks were pooled together. Study-wide results and caveats: Seropositivity was recorded at baseline in only 6 or 7 AZD1222 recipients. Repertoires in all cases were sampled only once the peak T cell response had passed.

Deletions cut 5 bases from V and 3 bases from J, with 7 bases between. The CDR3 is made up of 13 amino acids. Germline-derived CDR1 and CDR2 are SGHTA and FQGTGA. Turning to this clone: Its antigen is currently unknown.

TCRdb's table, derived via immunoSEQ multiplex PCR, lists solely in-frame clones and lacks some. The top ten hold approximately 18% of the sample, which has 55,000 to 65,000 clones, 65% to 90% seen once. The material sequenced was peripheral blood, taken on day 0 of AZD1222 vaccination. The chain combines TRBV7-3 with TRBJ1-4, with D tentatively TRBD1 (5 bases). The TCR comes from an adult in good health. CDR3 in amino acids: CASSLGPNEKLFF. CDR3 nucleotides: TGTGCCAGCAGCCTGGGGCCTAATGAAAAACTGTTTTTT.